The sequence of this T cell receptor (beta chain) was determined in a study of PD-1 blockade in mismatch repair-deficient tumors. TCRdb keeps only in-frame clones here, not all; method: immunoSEQ multiplex PCR. Altogether roughly 34,000 clones are present, around 80% being singletons, with the ten largest covering 3% to 4%. General study results and limits: Rapid post-treatment expansion, then contraction, generally preceding radiologic response, marked tumor-resident clones.

From germline, CDR1 is MGHRA and CDR2 YSYEKL. V was trimmed by 3 bases and J by 3 bases, leaving 13 bases between them. The CDR3 is 15 residues long. Every patient had mismatch repair deficiency by PCR or immunohistochemistry. Three pembrolizumab responders had their TCRs sequenced. Comment on this clone: Its specificity is not known.

Here the sequenced sample was PBMCs, taken 6 to 7 weeks after starting pembrolizumab. The chain carries TRBV4-1 and TRBJ2-3; TRBD2 might be the D (6 bases). The sequence came from an adult with mismatch repair-deficient cancer. The DNA of the CDR3 is TGCGCCAGCAGCCACCTCGGGGGAGGAACAGATACGCAGTATTTT. Translated: CASSHLGGGTDTQYF.